The rows below give T cell receptor beta chains drawn from one sample of a study of cytomegalovirus exposure and HLA in healthy donors. Sequencing used immunoSEQ multiplex PCR; TCRdb keeps in-frame clones, though not all of them. The data show 150,000 to 200,000 clones, with around 88% seen just once and about 1.8% held by the top ten. Sequencing was done on a sample of PBMCs. All receptors derive from a man aged 35-49 years in good health and CMV-seropositive. CDR3s include the opening cysteine and the closing phenylalanine or tryptophan. The D gene is left open where the match is weak. Clone size is shown for a subset of rows, as once, few, many or a class of expanded clone.

>TRBV14|TRBD2|13|TRBJ2-7|-
CASSRGTSFEQYF
TGTGCCAGCAGCCGCGGGACTAGCTTCGAGCAGTACTTC
>TRBV11-2|-|14|TRBJ2-7|-
CASSVGHPYYEQYF
TGTGCCAGCAGCGTGGGACACCCGTACTACGAGCAGTACTTC
>TRBV29-1|-|13|TRBJ1-2|-
CSVDTGTYYGYTF
TGCAGCGTTGATACAGGAACCTACTATGGCTACACCTTC
>TRBV5-6|-|12|TRBJ2-5|-
CASQRMKETQYF
TGTGCCAGCCAGAGGATGAAAGAGACCCAGTACTTC
>TRBV18|-|14|TRBJ1-1|-
CASSPPSQNTEAFF
TGTGCCAGCTCACCACCATCACAGAACACTGAAGCTTTCTTT
>TRBV5-1|-|15|TRBJ2-1|-
CASSLAPPVDNEQFF
TGCGCCAGCAGCTTGGCCCCCCCAGTTGACAATGAGCAGTTCTTC
>TRBV6-4|TRBD1|15|TRBJ1-5|-
CASSAGTGGDQPQHF
TGTGCCAGCAGTGCCGGGACAGGGGGAGATCAGCCCCAGCATTTT
>TRBV27|-|15|TRBJ1-6|once
CASRAWGSLNSPLHF
TGTGCCAGCAGAGCTTGGGGCAGCCTAAATTCACCCCTCCACTTT
>TRBV7-9|-|11|TRBJ1-1|-
CASSPGTEAFF
TGTGCCAGCAGTCCCGGGACTGAAGCTTTCTTT
>TRBV15|-|14|TRBJ2-5|-
CATSRGGGLETQYF
TGTGCCACCAGCAGAGGGGGGGGGCTGGAGACCCAGTACTTC
>TRBV6-6|-|14|TRBJ2-1|-
CASRRQEYYNEQFF
TGTGCCAGCCGACGACAGGAGTACTACAATGAGCAGTTCTTC
>TRBV5-8|-|11|TRBJ2-7|-
CASSFKYEQYF
TGTGCCAGCAGCTTTAAATACGAGCAGTACTTC
>TRBV5-4|TRBD2|17|TRBJ2-2|-
CASSLGGLAGITGELFF
TGTGCCAGCAGCTTGGGCGGACTAGCGGGAATAACCGGGGAGCTGTTTTTT
>TRBV30|TRBD1|15|TRBJ1-4|once
CAWSTGDRGPEKLFF
TGTGCCTGGAGTACCGGGGACAGGGGGCCTGAAAAACTGTTTTTT
>TRBV6-5|-|13|TRBJ1-1|-
CASSYLDRREAFF
TGTGCCAGCAGTTACCTCGACAGGAGAGAAGCTTTCTTT
>TRBV5-6|-|14|TRBJ1-1|-
CASRSIRVGAEAFF
TGTGCCAGCAGATCGATCAGGGTTGGGGCTGAAGCTTTCTTT
>TRBV19|TRBD2|15|TRBJ2-7|-
CASSIVAGDSYEQYF
TGTGCCAGTAGTATAGTTGCGGGAGACTCCTACGAGCAGTACTTC
>TRBV7-9|-|14|TRBJ2-7|-
CASSSVGLPYEQYF
TGTGCCAGCAGCTCTGTGGGCCTACCCTACGAGCAGTACTTC
>TRBV21-1|-|16|TRBJ2-1|-
CASSLRTGSSYNEQFF
TGTGCCAGCAGCCTCAGGACAGGGAGCTCCTACAATGAGCAGTTCTTC
>TRBV2|-|15|TRBJ2-4|-
CASSDEGLAKNIQYF
TGTGCCAGCAGTGACGAGGGATTAGCCAAAAACATTCAGTACTTC
>TRBV7-2|TRBD2|14|TRBJ2-7|-
CASSSFSGDTMQYF
TGTGCCAGCAGCTCGTTTAGCGGGGATACGATGCAGTACTTC
>TRBV7-8|TRBD2|17|TRBJ2-1|-
CASSFLGLAGSYNEQFF
TGTGCCAGCAGCTTCCTGGGACTAGCGGGGTCCTACAATGAGCAGTTCTTC